The subject of this entry is one TCR beta chain. Its antigen is still unknown. This entry comes from a study of cytomegalovirus exposure and HLA in healthy donors. Study as a whole: The roughly 130 validation repertoires used the same platform as the approximately 670 first-cohort repertoires (as reported by a later analysis). Findings and caveats of the study: The authors enumerated 150 to 200 TCR beta chains as linked to cytomegalovirus.

The method was immunoSEQ multiplex PCR; TCRdb's version includes in-frame clones alone and lacks a portion of them. The sample yields about 140,000 clones, 90% to 95% seen once. Germline CDR1 and CDR2: SGHVS and FQNEAQ. The ends were cut back, 7 bases at V and 0 bases at J, with 7 bases in the middle. The CDR3 covers 13 residues. The V call is TRBV7-8, the J call TRBJ2-1, with D uncertain. The TCR was taken from a man aged 18-30 years in good health and CMV-seronegative. Sample: PBMCs. CDR3 amino acids: CASKPSSYNEQFF. Here the CDR3 DNA reads TGTGCCAGCAAGCCCTCCTCCTACAATGAGCAGTTCTTC.